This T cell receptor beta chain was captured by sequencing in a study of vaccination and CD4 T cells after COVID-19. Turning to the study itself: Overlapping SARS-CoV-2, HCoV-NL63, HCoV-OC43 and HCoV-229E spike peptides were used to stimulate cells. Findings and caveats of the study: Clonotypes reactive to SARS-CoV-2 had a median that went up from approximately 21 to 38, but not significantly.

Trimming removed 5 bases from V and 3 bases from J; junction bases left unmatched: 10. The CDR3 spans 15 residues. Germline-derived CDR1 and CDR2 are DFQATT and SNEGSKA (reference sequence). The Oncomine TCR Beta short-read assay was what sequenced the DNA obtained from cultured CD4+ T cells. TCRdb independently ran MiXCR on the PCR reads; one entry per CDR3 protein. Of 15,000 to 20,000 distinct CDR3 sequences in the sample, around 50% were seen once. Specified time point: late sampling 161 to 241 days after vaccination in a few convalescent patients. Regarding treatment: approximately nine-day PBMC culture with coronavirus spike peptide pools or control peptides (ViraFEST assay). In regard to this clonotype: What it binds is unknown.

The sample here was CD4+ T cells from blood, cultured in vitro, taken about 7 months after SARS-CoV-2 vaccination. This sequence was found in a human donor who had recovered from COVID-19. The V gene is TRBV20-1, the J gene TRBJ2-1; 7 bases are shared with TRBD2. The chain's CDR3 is CSARVFGGVYNEQFF. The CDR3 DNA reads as TGCAGTGCTCGGGTCTTTGGGGGGGTCTACAATGAGCAGTTCTTC.